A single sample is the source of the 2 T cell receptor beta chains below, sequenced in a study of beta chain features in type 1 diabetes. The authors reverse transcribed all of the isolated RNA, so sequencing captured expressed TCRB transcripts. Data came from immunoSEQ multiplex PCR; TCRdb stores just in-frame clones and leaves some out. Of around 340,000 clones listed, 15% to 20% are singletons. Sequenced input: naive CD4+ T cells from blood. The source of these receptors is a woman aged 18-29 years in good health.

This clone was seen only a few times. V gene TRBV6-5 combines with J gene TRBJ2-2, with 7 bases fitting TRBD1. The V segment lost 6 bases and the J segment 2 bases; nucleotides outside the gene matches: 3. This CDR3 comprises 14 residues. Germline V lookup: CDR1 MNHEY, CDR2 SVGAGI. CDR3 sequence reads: CASRGQTNTGELFF. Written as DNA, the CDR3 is TGTGCCAGCAGGGGACAGACCAACACCGGGGAGCTGTTTTTT.

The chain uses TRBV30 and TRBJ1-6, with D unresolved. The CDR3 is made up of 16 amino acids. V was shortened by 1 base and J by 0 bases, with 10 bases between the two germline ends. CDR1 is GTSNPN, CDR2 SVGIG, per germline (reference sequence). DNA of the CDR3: TGTGCCTGGAGTGGCAGGCTTGGCTCCTATAATTCACCCCTCCACTTT. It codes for CAWSGRLGSYNSPLHF.